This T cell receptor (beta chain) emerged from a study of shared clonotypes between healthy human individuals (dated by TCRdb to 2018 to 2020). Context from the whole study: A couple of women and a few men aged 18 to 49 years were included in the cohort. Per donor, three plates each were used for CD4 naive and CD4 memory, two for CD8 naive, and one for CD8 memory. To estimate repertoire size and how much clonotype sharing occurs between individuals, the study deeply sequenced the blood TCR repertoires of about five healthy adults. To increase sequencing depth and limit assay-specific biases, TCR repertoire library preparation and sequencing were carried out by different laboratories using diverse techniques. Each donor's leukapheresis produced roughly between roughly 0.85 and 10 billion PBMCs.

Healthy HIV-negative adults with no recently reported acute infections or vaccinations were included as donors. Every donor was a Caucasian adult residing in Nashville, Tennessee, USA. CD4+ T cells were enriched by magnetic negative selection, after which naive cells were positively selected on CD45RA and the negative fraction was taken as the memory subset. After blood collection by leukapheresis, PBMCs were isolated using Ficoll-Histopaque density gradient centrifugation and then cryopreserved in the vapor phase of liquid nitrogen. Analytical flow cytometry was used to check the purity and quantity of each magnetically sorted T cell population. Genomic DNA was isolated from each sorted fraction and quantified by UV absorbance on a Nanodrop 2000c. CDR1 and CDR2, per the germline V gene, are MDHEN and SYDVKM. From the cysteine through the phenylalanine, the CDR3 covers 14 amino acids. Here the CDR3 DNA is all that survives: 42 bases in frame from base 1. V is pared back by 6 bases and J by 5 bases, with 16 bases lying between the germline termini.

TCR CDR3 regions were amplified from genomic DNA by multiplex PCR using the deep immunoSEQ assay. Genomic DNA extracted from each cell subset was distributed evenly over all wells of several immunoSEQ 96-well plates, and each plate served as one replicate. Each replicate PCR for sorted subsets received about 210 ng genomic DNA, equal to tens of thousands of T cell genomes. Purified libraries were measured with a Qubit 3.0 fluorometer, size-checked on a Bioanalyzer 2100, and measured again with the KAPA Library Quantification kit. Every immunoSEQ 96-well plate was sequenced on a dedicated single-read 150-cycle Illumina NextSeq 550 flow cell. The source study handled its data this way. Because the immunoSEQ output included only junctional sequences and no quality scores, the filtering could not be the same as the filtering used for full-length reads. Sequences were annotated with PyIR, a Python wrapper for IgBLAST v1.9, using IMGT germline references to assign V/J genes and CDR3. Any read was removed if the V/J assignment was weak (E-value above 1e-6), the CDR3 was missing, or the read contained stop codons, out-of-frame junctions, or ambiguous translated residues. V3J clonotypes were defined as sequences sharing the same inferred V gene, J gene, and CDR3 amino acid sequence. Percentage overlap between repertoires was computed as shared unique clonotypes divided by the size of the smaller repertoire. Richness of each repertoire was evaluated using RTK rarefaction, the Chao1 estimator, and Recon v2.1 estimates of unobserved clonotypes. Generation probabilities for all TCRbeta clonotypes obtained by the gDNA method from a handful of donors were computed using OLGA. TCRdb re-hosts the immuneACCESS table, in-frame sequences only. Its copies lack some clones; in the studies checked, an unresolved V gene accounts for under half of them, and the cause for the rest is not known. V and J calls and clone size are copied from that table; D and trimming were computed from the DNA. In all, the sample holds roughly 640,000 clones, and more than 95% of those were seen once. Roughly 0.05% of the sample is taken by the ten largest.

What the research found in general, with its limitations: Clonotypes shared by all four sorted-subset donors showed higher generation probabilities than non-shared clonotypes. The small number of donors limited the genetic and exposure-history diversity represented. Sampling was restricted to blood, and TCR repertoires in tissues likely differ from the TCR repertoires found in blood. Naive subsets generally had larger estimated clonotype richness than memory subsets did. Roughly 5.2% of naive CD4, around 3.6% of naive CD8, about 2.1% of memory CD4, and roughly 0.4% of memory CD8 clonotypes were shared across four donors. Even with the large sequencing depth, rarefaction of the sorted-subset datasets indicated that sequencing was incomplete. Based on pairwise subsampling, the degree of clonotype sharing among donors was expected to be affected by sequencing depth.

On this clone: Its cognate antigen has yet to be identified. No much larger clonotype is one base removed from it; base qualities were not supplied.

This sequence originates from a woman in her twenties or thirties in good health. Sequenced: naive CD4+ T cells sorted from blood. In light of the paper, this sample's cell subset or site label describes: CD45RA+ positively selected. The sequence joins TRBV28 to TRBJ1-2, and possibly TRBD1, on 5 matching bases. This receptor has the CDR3 CASSSGRGRYGYTF. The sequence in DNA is TGTGCCAGCAGCTCGGGGCGGGGCAGGTATGGCTACACCTTC.